Listed here are 9 T cell receptor beta chains from one sample, sequenced in a study of blood T cell repertoires in COVID-19 (dated by TCRdb to 2018 to 2020). The library was built by means of the immunoSEQ multiplex PCR assay. TCRdb carries this immuneACCESS record with in-frame sequences only. Its versions omit some clonotypes, under half of them owing to an unresolved V gene in the studies checked, with the rest unexplained. In this sample the table shows a few hundred thousand clones, around 87% of which occur a single time. The ten largest clones represent about 2% of the sample. The sample consisted of PBMCs or T cells enriched from blood (not recorded which). The receptors originated from a woman aged 40-49 years who had recovered from COVID-19.

The chain employs TRBV25-1 and TRBJ1-3, with TRBD1 identical over 8 bases. Germline-derived CDR1 and CDR2 are MGHDK and SYGVNS. This CDR3 is built from 18 residues. V lost 6 bases, J lost 0 bases, and 13 bases stayed unmatched. The CDR3 protein is CASSPVAGQAYSGNTIYF. In nucleotides, the CDR3 is TGTGCCAGCAGCCCCGTCGCGGGACAGGCATACTCTGGAAACACCATATATTTT.

As concerns this clone: One end of the junction does not line up with germline, which may come from a read error. The rearrangement uses TRBV4-1 and TRBJ1-5; D gene uncertain. Germline lookup yields CDR1 MGHRA and CDR2 YSYEKL. This CDR3 is built from 15 residues. The CDR3 coding sequence is TGCGCCAGCAGTCAAGACCTACGAAGCAATCAGCCCCAGCATTTT. Its translation is CASSQDLRSNQPQHF.

V usage is TRBV11-3 and J usage is TRBJ1-1, with TRBD1 identical over 7 bases. Germline trimming cut 3 bases from V and 3 bases from J; bases unmatched to any gene: 4. Per the germline V gene, CDR1 is SGHNT and CDR2 is YENEEA. This CDR3 is 14 amino acids long. CDR3: CASSFRGTDTEAFF. In DNA form, the CDR3 reads TGTGCCAGCAGCTTCAGGGGGACCGACACTGAAGCTTTCTTT.

This sequence joins TRBV30 and TRBJ2-5; TRBD1 might be the D (5 bases). The germline CDR1 and CDR2 sequences are GTSNPN and SVGIG (reference sequence). Between the trimmed V and J ends, which lost 4 bases and 5 bases, there was a span of 11 bases. The CDR3 spans 12 residues. CDR3 DNA sequence: TGTGCCTGGACATGGGGCAGGGAGACCCAGTACTTC. Protein product: CAWTWGRETQYF. The whole variable domain, remainder taken from reference TRBV30 and TRBJ2-5, is SQTIHQWPATLVQPVGSPLSLECTVEGTSNPNLYWYRQAAGRGLQLLFYSVGIGQISSEVPQNLSASRPQDRQFILSSKKLLLSDSGFYLCAWTWGRETQYFGPGTRLLVL.

The chain joins TRBV5-1 to TRBJ2-3, with 12 bases identical to TRBD2. Per germline, CDR1 SGHRS and CDR2 YFSETQ. The CDR3 is 15 amino acids. V gave up 4 bases and J gave up 6 bases; unmatched junction bases: 6. The CDR3 bases are TGCGCCAGCAGCCTGACTAGCGGGAGCGCGGATACGCAGTATTTT. This translates into CASSLTSGSADTQYF.

The chain uses TRBV5-1 and TRBJ1-3, with 7 nucleotides matching TRBD1. Trimming cost V 2 bases and J 5 bases; bases outside gene matches: 13. This CDR3 comprises 17 residues. From germline, CDR1 is SGHRS and CDR2 YFSETQ. The CDR3 here is CASSFRVTGEVRNTIYF. CDR3 DNA sequence: TGCGCCAGCAGCTTTAGGGTAACAGGGGAAGTACGAAACACCATATATTTT.

V and J are TRBV5-1 and TRBJ1-2; possibly TRBD1 for D (6 bases). Germline V gene sequence: CDR1 SGHRS, CDR2 YFSETQ. The CDR3 is 15 amino acids. V gave up 2 bases and J gave up 6 bases, with 17 bases separating them. The CDR3 protein is CASSLRGRGEDGYTF. As DNA, the CDR3 is TGCGCCAGCAGCTTAAGGGGCAGGGGAGAAGATGGCTACACCTTC.

As regards this clone: The same CDR3 arises from other DNA sequences in this sample as well. V gene TRBV7-6 combines with J gene TRBJ2-1, with TRBD2 matching 11 bases. Germline CDR1 and CDR2: SGHVS and FNYEAQ. The V gene end was trimmed by 0 bases and the J gene end by 4 bases; junction bases not matched to a gene: 2. The CDR3 has 16 amino acids. The CDR3 bases are TGTGCCAGCAGCTTAGCGGGGACTAGCGGATACAATGAGCAGTTCTTC. Its protein product is CASSLAGTSGYNEQFF.

The chain combines TRBV29-1 with TRBJ1-2; 7 bases are a match to TRBD1. Per germline, CDR1 SQVTM and CDR2 ANQGSEA. The ends lost 6 bases at V and 4 bases at J; junction bases unmatched: 11. The CDR3 extends over 14 amino acids. This CDR3 is CSVETGEQIYGYTF. CDR3 DNA sequence: TGCAGCGTCGAAACAGGGGAACAGATCTATGGCTACACCTTC. The full variable domain, with the rest looked up from reference TRBV29-1 and TRBJ1-2, is SAVISQKPSRDICQRGTSLTIQCQVDSQVTMMFWYRQQPGQSLTLIATANQGSEATYESGFVIDKFPISRPNLTFSTLTVSNMSPEDSSIYLCSVETGEQIYGYTFGSGTRLTVV.